This T cell receptor (beta chain) was identified in a study of T-cell reconstitution after alpha-beta-depleted transplantation in children. Points from the study as a whole: Alpha-beta T cells about two months after transplant reportedly derived from several hundred expanded graft clones. After one year, T-cell counts and TCRbeta diversity mostly came from new T cells. Some patients showed high day-60 TCRbeta diversity, which derived from surviving recipient T cells and thymic progenitors.

For this clonotype: Its target is unknown.

TCRbeta library construction was performed incorporating unique molecular identifiers. TCRdb analysed the PCR reads with MiXCR anew, one entry per CDR3 protein. The sample shows roughly 150,000 distinct CDR3 sequences, 11% of them seen only once. The CDR3 consists of 16 residues. Germline V gene lookup returns CDR1 MDHEN and CDR2 SYDVKM. V gave up 5 bases and J gave up 10 bases; unmatched junction bases: 15. The chain joins TRBV28 to TRBJ2-1, with TRBD1 matching 9 bases. The sequence derives from a boy aged 2 to 10 with acute myeloid leukemia, due to receive a stem cell transplant. Sequenced material: PBMCs, taken before TCRalphabeta/CD19-depleted stem cell transplant. The CDR3 sequence: CASSVTGQGISVEQFF. CDR3 nucleotide sequence: TGTGCCAGCAGTGTGACCGGACAGGGGATTTCTGTGGAGCAGTTCTTC.